This entry concerns a single T cell receptor (beta chain). What it binds is not known. This sample is part of a study of T cell responses to AZD1222 COVID-19 vaccine. About the study: Pooling was applied to second doses at about 4 or about 12 weeks. The study, taken as a whole, reports: Breadth and depth of Spike-specific TCRs rose after two AZD1222 doses. Among spike-specific TCRs, nearly half reportedly target unmutated variant regions.

Method: immunoSEQ multiplex PCR; TCRdb's copy keeps in-frame clones and lacks some. The sample has more than 100,000 clones; over 85% are singletons. In germline, CDR1 is SGHRS, CDR2 YFSETQ. CDR3 length: 12 residues. Between the trimmed V and J ends, which lost 6 bases and 7 bases, there was a span of 11 bases. This TCR derives from an adult in good health. This specimen was peripheral blood, taken on day 0 of AZD1222 vaccination. V and J are TRBV5-1 and TRBJ2-1; D gene ambiguous. The CDR3: CASKGLDNEQFF. CDR3 bases: TGCGCCAGCAAGGGATTGGATAATGAGCAGTTCTTC.